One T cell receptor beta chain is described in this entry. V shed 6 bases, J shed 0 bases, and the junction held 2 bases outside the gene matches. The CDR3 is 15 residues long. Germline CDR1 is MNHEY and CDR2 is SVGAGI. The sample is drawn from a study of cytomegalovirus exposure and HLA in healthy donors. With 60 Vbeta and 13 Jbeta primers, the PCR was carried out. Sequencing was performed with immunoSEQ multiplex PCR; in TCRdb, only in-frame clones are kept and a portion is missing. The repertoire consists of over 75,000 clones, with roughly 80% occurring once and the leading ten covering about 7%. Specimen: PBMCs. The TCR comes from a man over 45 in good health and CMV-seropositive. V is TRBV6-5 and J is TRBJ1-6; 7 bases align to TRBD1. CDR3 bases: TGTGCCAGCAGGAGGGACAGCTCCTATAATTCACCCCTCCACTTT. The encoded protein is CASRRDSSYNSPLHF.